The TCR beta chain under discussion was sequenced for a study of cytomegalovirus exposure and HLA in healthy donors. General study results and limits: Cytomegalovirus-associated status was assigned to 164 TCR beta chains.

This clone was seen just once. Its antigen is currently unknown. The CDR3 has 12 amino acids. The V and J ends lost 0 bases and 8 bases respectively, with 8 bases between them. CDR1 and CDR2 from the germline V gene are SGHRS and YFSETQ. The PCR contained 60 Vbeta and 13 Jbeta primers. The protocol was immunoSEQ multiplex PCR, while the TCRdb copy is restricted to in-frame clones and leaves out a portion. The table has about 190,000 clones, more than 60% seen once. This sequence originates from a woman aged 30 to 39 in good health and CMV-seropositive. Specimen: PBMCs. The chain joins TRBV5-1 to TRBJ1-2; D gene ambiguous. The CDR3 nucleotides read TGCGCCAGCAGCTTGGCCCAGGCGGGCTACACCTTC. It is translated as CASSLAQAGYTF.